Listed below are T cell receptor beta chains from one sample, sequenced in a study of blood T cell repertoires in COVID-19. Measured with immunoSEQ multiplex PCR; TCRdb has only the in-frame clones, and not every one. The sample holds about 68,000 clones; about four fifths are singletons and the top ten take more than 7%. The specimen sequenced was peripheral blood. The receptors stem from a man aged 50 or older with active COVID-19. Both conserved end residues are part of each CDR3. The D gene is left open where the match is weak. Size tells how often a clone was seen (once, few, many) or the class of an expanded clone, and some rows leave it out.

NA	TRBJ1-3	TRBV12-5	NA	TGTGCTAGTGGTTTGCCCCGGGAGTTGGGCGAAAACACCATATATTTT	CASGLPRELGENTIYF
NA	TRBJ1-2	TRBV9	NA	TGTGCCAGCAGCGTAGATCCCGGGTTAGGCTATGGCTACACCTTC	CASSVDPGLGYGYTF
NA	TRBJ2-1	TRBV27	NA	TGTGCCAGCAGTTATGCGGATGGTTACAATGAGCAGTTCTTC	CASSYADGYNEQFF
few	TRBJ2-1	TRBV19	TRBD2	TGTGCCAGTAGTAGCCTCCAGGGTCGGGCTAGCGGGTACAATGAGCAGTTCTTC	CASSSLQGRASGYNEQFF
few	TRBJ1-1	TRBV7-9	TRBD1	TGTGCCAGCAGCTGGGACAGGGGTTATTCTGAAGCTTTCTTT	CASSWDRGYSEAFF
NA	TRBJ2-1	TRBV4-2	NA	TGTGCCAGCAGCCGGGGCTATAATGAGCAGTTCTTC	CASSRGYNEQFF
NA	TRBJ1-2	TRBV30	NA	TGTGCCTGGAGCGGGGTAGCGCCTAACTATGGCTACACCTTC	CAWSGVAPNYGYTF
NA	TRBJ2-2	TRBV11-2	TRBD2	TGTGCCAGCAGCTTGGGAGGGCCGACCGGGGAGCTGTTTTTT	CASSLGGPTGELFF
few	TRBJ1-6	TRBV7-2	TRBD1	TGTGCCAGCAGCTTAGGGACAGGACCCAATTCACCCCTCCACTTT	CASSLGTGPNSPLHF
once	TRBJ2-7	TRBV7-9	TRBD1	TGTGCCAGCAGCCCGAGGACAGGCCTCGGCTCCTACGAGCAGTACTTC	CASSPRTGLGSYEQYF
NA	TRBJ2-2	TRBV3-1/TRBV3-2	NA	TGTGCCAGCAGCCAAGACAGTGCAGGCCGGGAGCTGTTTTTT	CASSQDSAGRELFF
few	TRBJ2-1	TRBV3-1/TRBV3-2	NA	TGTGCCAGCACCCCCACGTACCAGTACTCCTACAATGAGCAGTTCTTC	CASTPTYQYSYNEQFF
few	TRBJ2-7	TRBV2	NA	TGTGCCAGCAGTGAAACCCATGACACCTACTCCTACGAGCAGTACTTC	CASSETHDTYSYEQYF
NA	TRBJ2-7	TRBV10-3	NA	TGTGCCATCGGATCCCACAGGGAAGGGGAGCAGTACTTC	CAIGSHREGEQYF
NA	TRBJ1-3	TRBV7-9	NA	TGTGCCAGCAACCCGGGGTATATCTCTGGAAACACCATATATTTT	CASNPGYISGNTIYF
NA	TRBJ1-1	TRBV6-1	TRBD1	TGTGCCAGCAGTGAATCGGGACAGTTGAACACTGAAGCTTTCTTT	CASSESGQLNTEAFF
NA	TRBJ1-2	TRBV29-1	NA	TGCAGCGCCCCCCAGGGGACCAATGGCTACACCTTC	CSAPQGTNGYTF
NA	TRBJ1-4	TRBV7-4	NA	TGTGCCAGCAGCCCATCAGGGATGGGCGAAAAACTGTTTTTT	CASSPSGMGEKLFF
NA	TRBJ2-4	TRBV18	TRBD1	TGTGCCAGCTCACCCGGGACAGGGGAAATCATTCAGTACTTC	CASSPGTGEIIQYF
NA	TRBJ1-2	TRBV5-6	TRBD1	TGTGCCAGCAGCTACGACAGGGACCGAGGCTACACCTTC	CASSYDRDRGYTF
NA	TRBJ2-7	TRBV5-4	TRBD2	TGTGCCAGCAGCTTGGCTAGCGGGGGACCCGTCGCCTACGAGCAGTACTTC	CASSLASGGPVAYEQYF
NA	TRBJ1-4	TRBV30	TRBD1	TGTGCCTGGAGCTCCCGGGACAGGGGGCCGGGAAAACTGTTTTTT	CAWSSRDRGPGKLFF
NA	TRBJ2-7	TRBV29-1	TRBD2	TGCAGCGTGCAGCGCGGGGGGACCTACGAGCAGTACTTC	CSVQRGGTYEQYF
NA	TRBJ1-3	TRBV2	NA	TGTGCCAGCATCCAACAGGGTACGGGAAACACCATATATTTT	CASIQQGTGNTIYF
NA	TRBJ2-1	TRBV27	NA	TGTGCCAGCAGCCCCTGGGGCGGCTACAATGAGCAGTTCTTC	CASSPWGGYNEQFF
once	TRBJ2-7	TRBV4-3	NA	TGCGCCAGCAGCCAAGTGACAGGCAATTCCTACGAGCAGTACTTC	CASSQVTGNSYEQYF
NA	TRBJ1-3	TRBV11-2	NA	TGTGCCAGCAGCACCCCCGGCACCATATATTTT	CASSTPGTIYF
few	TRBJ2-1	TRBV6-1	TRBD2	TGTGCCAGCAGTGAAAGATGGGTATGGGGGGGGTGGAATGAGCAGTTCTTC	CASSERWVWGGWNEQFF
once	TRBJ1-4	TRBV30	NA	TGTGCCTGGAGAACCGTCGCGGTGGCAGCTTCCTTTACTAATGAAAAACTGTTTTTT	CAWRTVAVAASFTNEKLFF
once	TRBJ2-3	TRBV7-2	TRBD2	TGTGCCAGCAGCTTAGTCTGGACTAGCGGGAGAATTCGCCCTAATACGCAGTATTTT	CASSLVWTSGRIRPNTQYF
NA	TRBJ2-5	TRBV3-1/TRBV3-2	NA	TGTGCCAGCAGCCAAGATGGGCTGGTGACCCAGTACTTC	CASSQDGLVTQYF
NA	TRBJ2-5	TRBV5-4	TRBD1	TGTGCCAGCAGCTTGTCTACCGGGACAGGGCAAGAGACCCAGTACTTC	CASSLSTGTGQETQYF
NA	TRBJ1-2	TRBV14	NA	TGTGCCAGCAGCCTGACAGAGAACTATGGCTACACCTTC	CASSLTENYGYTF
NA	TRBJ2-3	TRBV4-2	TRBD2	TGTGCCAGCAGCCAGGGACTAGCGGGAGGAGATACGCAGTATTTT	CASSQGLAGGDTQYF
NA	TRBJ1-1	TRBV27	TRBD1	TGTGCCAGCAGTTTCACAGGGGGCGCGACTGAAGCTTTCTTT	CASSFTGGATEAFF
NA	TRBJ2-2	TRBV6-2/TRBV6-3	TRBD1	TGTGCCAGCAGTTACCATGGGACAGGGAAGTTAGGGGAGCTGTTTTTT	CASSYHGTGKLGELFF
few	TRBJ1-1	TRBV5-1	NA	TGCGCCAGCAGCCGCGACAGTTACACTGAAGCTTTCTTT	CASSRDSYTEAFF
NA	TRBJ2-3	TRBV27	TRBD1	TGTGCCAGCAGTTTGGACAGGGGGCAGGATACGCAGTATTTT	CASSLDRGQDTQYF
NA	TRBJ1-2	TRBV7-9	TRBD1	TGTGCCAGCAGCCGACAGGGGGCTGGTGGCTACACCTTC	CASSRQGAGGYTF
NA	TRBJ1-1	TRBV24-1	TRBD1	TGTGCCACCAGTGATCACCGAGGGACAGGGGGTCCTTTGAACACTGAAGCTTTCTTT	CATSDHRGTGGPLNTEAFF
NA	TRBJ1-2	TRBV19	NA	TGTGCCAGTAGTCCCCCTAATAACTATGGCTACACCTTC	CASSPPNNYGYTF
NA	TRBJ1-1	TRBV19	NA	TGTGCCAGTAGTACCACCGGGATTCGCTGGTTGAACACTGAAGCTTTCTTT	CASSTTGIRWLNTEAFF
NA	TRBJ2-5	TRBV5-1	TRBD1	TGCGCCAGCACCCAGGGGGAGCGGGAGACCCAGTACTTC	CASTQGERETQYF
NA	TRBJ1-1	TRBV7-9	NA	TGTGCCAGCACCTCGACGGGGATGAACACTGAAGCTTTCTTT	CASTSTGMNTEAFF
once	TRBJ2-7	TRBV11-1	TRBD1	TGTGCCAGCAGCTCGACAGGGGCAAGCTCCTACGAGCAGTACTTC	CASSSTGASSYEQYF
NA	TRBJ1-5	TRBV9	TRBD1	TGTGCCAGCAGCGTAGAAGGGACAGGGAATCAGCCCCAGCATTTT	CASSVEGTGNQPQHF
NA	TRBJ1-2	TRBV30	NA	TGTGCCTGGAGTGTGCAGGGCGGGAGCTACACCTTC	CAWSVQGGSYTF
NA	TRBJ2-7	TRBV6-2/TRBV6-3	TRBD2	TGTGCCAGCAGTTCCCCCGGGACTAGCAGCGAGCAGTACTTC	CASSSPGTSSEQYF
NA	TRBJ1-2	TRBV30	NA	TGTGCCAAAAGGAGTTATTATGGCTACACCTTC	CAKRSYYGYTF
few	TRBJ1-2	TRBV5-4	NA	TGTGCCAGCAGCTTGGATCTCTGGGAGTCGTCGCGAGGCTACACCTTC	CASSLDLWESSRGYTF
NA	TRBJ2-1	TRBV18	NA	TGTGCCAGCTCACCACCTAACGACTATGATCAGTTCTTC	CASSPPNDYDQFF